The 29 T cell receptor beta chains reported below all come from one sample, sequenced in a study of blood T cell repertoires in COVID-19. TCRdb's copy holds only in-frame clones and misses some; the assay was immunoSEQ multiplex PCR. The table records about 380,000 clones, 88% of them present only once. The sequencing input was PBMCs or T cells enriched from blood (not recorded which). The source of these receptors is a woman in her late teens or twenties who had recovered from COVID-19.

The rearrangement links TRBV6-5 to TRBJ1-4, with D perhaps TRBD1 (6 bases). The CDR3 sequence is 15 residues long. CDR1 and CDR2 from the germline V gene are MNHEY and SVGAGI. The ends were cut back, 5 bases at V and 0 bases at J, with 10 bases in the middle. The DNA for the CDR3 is TGTGCCAGCAGTCGCGACAGGCCAACTAATGAAAAACTGTTTTTT. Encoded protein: CASSRDRPTNEKLFF.

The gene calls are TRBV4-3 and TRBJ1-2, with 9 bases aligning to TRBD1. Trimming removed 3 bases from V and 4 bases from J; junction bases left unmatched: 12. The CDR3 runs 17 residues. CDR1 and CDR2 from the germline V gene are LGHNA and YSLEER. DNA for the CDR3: TGCGCCAGCAGCCATGCCCGGGACAGGGTTTTAGGCTATGGCTACACCTTC. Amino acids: CASSHARDRVLGYGYTF.

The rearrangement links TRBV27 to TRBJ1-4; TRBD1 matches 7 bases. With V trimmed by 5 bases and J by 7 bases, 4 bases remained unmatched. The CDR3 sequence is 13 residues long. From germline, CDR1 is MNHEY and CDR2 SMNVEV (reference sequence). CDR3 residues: CASSPPGGEKLFF. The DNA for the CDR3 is TGTGCCAGCAGTCCCCCAGGGGGTGAAAAACTGTTTTTT.

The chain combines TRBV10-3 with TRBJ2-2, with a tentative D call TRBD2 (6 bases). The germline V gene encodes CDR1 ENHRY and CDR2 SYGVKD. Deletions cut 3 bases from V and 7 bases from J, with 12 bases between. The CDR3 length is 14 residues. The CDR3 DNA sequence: TGTGCCATCAGTGAATCGGGGGTAGGCGGGGAGCTGTTTTTT. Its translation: CAISESGVGGELFF.

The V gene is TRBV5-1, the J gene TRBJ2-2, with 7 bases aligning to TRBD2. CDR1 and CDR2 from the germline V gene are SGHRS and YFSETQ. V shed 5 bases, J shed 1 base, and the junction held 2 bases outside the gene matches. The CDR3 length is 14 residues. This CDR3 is CASRGLENTGELFF. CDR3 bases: TGCGCCAGCAGAGGACTAGAGAACACCGGGGAGCTGTTTTTT.

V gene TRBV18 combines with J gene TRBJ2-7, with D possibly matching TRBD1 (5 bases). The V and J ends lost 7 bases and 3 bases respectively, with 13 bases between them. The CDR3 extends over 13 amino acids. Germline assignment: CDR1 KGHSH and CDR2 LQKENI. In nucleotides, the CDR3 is TGTGCCAGCTTCAGCAGGGCAGACTACGAGCAGTACTTC. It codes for CASFSRADYEQYF.

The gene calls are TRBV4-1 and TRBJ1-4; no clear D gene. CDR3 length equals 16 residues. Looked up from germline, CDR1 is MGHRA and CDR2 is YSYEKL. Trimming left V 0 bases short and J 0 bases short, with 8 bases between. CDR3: CASSQDAGPTNEKLFF. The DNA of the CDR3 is TGCGCCAGCAGCCAAGATGCGGGCCCAACTAATGAAAAACTGTTTTTT.

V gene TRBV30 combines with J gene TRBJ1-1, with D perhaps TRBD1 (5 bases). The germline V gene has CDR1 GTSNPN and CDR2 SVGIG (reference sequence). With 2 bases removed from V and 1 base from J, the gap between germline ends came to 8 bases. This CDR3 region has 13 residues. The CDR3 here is CAWSHGGNTEAFF. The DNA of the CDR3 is TGTGCCTGGAGTCACGGGGGGAACACTGAAGCTTTCTTT.

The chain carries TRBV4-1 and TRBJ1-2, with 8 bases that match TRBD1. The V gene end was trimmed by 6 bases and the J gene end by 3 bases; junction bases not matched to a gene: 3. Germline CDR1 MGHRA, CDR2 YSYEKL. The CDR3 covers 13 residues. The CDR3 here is CASSLDRDYGYTF. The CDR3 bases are TGCGCCAGCAGTCTGGACAGGGACTATGGCTACACCTTC.

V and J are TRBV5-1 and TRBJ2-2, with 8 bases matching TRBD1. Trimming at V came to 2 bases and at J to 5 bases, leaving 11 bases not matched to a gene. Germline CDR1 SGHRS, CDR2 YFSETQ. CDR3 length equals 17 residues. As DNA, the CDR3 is TGCGCCAGCAGCTTTGGACAGGGAGGTCACTTAACCGGGGAGCTGTTTTTT. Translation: CASSFGQGGHLTGELFF.

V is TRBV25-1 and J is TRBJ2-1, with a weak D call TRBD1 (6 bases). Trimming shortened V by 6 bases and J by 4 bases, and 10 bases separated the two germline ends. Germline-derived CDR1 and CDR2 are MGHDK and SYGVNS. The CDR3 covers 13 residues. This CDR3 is CASRGAGYNEQFF. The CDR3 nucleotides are TGTGCCAGCAGGGGGGCCGGGTACAATGAGCAGTTCTTC.

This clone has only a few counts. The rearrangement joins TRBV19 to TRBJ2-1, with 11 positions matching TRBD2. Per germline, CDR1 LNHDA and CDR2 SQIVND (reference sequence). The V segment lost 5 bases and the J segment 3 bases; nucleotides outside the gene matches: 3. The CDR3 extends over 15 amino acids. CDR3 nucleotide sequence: TGTGCCAGTAGTGAGACTAGCGGGGACTACAATGAGCAGTTCTTC. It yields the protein CASSETSGDYNEQFF.

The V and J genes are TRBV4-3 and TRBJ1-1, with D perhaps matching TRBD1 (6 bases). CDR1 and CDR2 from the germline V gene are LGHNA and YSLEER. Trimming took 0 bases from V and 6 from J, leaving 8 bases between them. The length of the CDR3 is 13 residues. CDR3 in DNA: TGCGCCAGCAGCCAAGATCAGGGGTCTGAAGCTTTCTTT. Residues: CASSQDQGSEAFF.

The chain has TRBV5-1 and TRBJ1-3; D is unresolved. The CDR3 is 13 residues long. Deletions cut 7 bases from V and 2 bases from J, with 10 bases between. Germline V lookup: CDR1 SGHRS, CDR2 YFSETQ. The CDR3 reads CASRRDPGNTIYF. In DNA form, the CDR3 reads TGCGCCAGCCGGAGGGATCCTGGAAACACCATATATTTT.

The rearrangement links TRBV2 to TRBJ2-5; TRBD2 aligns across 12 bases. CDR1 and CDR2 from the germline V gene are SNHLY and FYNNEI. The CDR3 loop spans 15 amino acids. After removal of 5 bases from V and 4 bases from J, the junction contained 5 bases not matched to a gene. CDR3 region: CASSPLTSGGETQYF. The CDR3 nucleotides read TGTGCCAGCAGTCCTTTGACTAGCGGGGGAGAGACCCAGTACTTC.

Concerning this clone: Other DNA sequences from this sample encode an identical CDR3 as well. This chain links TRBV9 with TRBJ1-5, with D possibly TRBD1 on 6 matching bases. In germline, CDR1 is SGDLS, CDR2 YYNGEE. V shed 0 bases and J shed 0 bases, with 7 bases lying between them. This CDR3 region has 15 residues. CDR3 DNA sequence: TGTGCCAGCAGCGTAGAGGGGGATAGCAATCAGCCCCAGCATTTT. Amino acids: CASSVEGDSNQPQHF. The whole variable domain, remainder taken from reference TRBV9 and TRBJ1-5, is DSGVTQTPKHLITATGQRVTLRCSPRSGDLSVYWYQQSLDQGLQFLIQYYNGEERAKGNILERFSAQQFPDLHSELNLSSLELGDSALYFCASSVEGDSNQPQHFGDGTRLSIL.

CDR3 coding DNA: TGCGCCAGCAGCTCTCGGACAGGGAACACTGAAGCTTTCTTT. Residues: CASSSRTGNTEAFF. This chain uses TRBV5-1 with TRBJ1-1; 7 bases agree with TRBD1. The CDR3 runs to 14 residues. CDR1 and CDR2 (germline): SGHRS, YFSETQ. Trimming cost V 3 bases and J 1 base; bases outside gene matches: 3.

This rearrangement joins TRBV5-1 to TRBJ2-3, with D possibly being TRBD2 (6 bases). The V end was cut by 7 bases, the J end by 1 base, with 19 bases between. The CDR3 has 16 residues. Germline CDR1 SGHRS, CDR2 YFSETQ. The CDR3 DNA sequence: TGCGCCAGCGCCTCACCCCCCTTAGCGGGCACAGATACGCAGTATTTT. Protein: CASASPPLAGTDTQYF.

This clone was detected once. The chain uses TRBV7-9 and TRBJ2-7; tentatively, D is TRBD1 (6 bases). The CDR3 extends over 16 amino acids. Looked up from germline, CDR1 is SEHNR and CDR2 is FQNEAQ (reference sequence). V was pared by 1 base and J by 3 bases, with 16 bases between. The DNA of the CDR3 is TGTGCCAGCAGCTTAGGGTCCACGGGACACCACTACGAGCAGTACTTC. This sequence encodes CASSLGSTGHHYEQYF.

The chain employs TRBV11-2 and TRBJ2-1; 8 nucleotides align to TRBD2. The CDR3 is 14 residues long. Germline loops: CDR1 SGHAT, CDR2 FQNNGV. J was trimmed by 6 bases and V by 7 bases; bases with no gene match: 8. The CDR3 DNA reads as TGTGCCAGCAACCCGGCGGGGGGTCTCAATGAGCAGTTCTTC. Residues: CASNPAGGLNEQFF.

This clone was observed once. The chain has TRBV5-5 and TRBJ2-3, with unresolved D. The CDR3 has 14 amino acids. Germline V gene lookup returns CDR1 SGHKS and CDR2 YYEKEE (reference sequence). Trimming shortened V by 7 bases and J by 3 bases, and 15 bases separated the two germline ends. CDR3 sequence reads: CASLNGSGTDTQYF. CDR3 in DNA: TGTGCCAGCCTGAATGGGTCCGGGACAGATACGCAGTATTTT.

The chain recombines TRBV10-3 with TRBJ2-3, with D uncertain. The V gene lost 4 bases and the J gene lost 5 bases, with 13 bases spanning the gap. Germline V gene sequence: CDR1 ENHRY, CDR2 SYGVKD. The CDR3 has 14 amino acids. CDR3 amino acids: CAISGRPRQDTQYF. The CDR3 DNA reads TGTGCCATCAGTGGTCGACCCCGACAAGATACGCAGTATTTT.

The CDR3 sequence is CASSLHGFQVGVGYTF. DNA of the CDR3: TGCGCCAGCAGCTTGCATGGGTTTCAGGTCGGGGTCGGCTACACCTTC. The chain couples TRBV5-1 to TRBJ1-2, with D uncertain. CDR1 SGHRS and CDR2 YFSETQ come from the germline V gene. V was shortened by 1 base and J by 8 bases, with 21 bases between the two germline ends. The CDR3 covers 16 residues. Filled out from reference TRBV5-1 and TRBJ1-2, the complete variable domain reads KAGVTQTPRYLIKTRGQQVTLSCSPISGHRSVSWYQQTPGQGLQFLFEYFSETQRNKGNFPGRFSGRQFSNSRSEMNVSTLELGDSALYLCASSLHGFQVGVGYTFGSGTRLTVV.

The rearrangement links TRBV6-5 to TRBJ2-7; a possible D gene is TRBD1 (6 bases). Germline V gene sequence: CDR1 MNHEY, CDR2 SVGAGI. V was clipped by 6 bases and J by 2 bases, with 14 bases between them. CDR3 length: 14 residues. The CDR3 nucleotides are TGTGCCAGCAGACTCAGCAGGGGCCCCTACGAGCAGTACTTC. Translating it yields CASRLSRGPYEQYF.

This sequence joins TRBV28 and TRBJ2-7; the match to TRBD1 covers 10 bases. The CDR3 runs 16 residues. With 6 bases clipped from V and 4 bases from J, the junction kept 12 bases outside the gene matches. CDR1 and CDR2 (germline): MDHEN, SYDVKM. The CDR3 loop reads CASSPRPGQGWYEQYF. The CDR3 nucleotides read TGTGCCAGCAGCCCTCGACCGGGACAGGGGTGGTACGAGCAGTACTTC.

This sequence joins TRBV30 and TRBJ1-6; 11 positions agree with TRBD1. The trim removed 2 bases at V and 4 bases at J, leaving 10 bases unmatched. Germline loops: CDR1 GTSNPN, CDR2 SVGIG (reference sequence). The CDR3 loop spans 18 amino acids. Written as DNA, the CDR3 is TGTGCCTGGAGTAGCCCGATCCGGGACAGGGGGTATAATTCACCCCTCCACTTT. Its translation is CAWSSPIRDRGYNSPLHF.

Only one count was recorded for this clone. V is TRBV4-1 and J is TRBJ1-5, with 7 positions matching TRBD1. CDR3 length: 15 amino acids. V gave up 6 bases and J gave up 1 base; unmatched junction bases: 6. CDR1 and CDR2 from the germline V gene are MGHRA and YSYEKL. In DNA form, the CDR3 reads TGCGCCAGCAGTCAGCCGACAGGGAGCAATCAGCCCCAGCATTTT. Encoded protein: CASSQPTGSNQPQHF.

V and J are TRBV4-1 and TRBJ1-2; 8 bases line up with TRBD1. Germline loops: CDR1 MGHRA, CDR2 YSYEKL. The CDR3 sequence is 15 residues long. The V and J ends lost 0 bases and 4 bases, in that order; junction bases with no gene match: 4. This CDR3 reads CASSQDGTGSYGYTF. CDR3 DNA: TGCGCCAGCAGCCAAGATGGGACAGGAAGCTATGGCTACACCTTC.

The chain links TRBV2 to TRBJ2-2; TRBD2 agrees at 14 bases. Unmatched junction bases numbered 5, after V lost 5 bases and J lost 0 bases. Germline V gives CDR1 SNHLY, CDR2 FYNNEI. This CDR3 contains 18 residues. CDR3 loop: CASSRTSGGSSNTGELFF. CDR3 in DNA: TGTGCCAGCAGTAGGACTAGCGGGGGGTCCTCGAACACCGGGGAGCTGTTTTTT.